This TCR beta chain emerged from a study of blood T cell repertoires in COVID-19. Per the germline V gene, CDR1 is SGHDT and CDR2 is YYEEEE. This CDR3 is 14 amino acids long. V lost 4 bases and J 0 bases, leaving 11 bases between the germline ends. TCRdb keeps only in-frame clones here, not all; method: immunoSEQ multiplex PCR. This sample has 250,000 to 350,000 clones; nearly 90% occur once, and the top ten carry roughly 1.5%. The sequence was collected from a woman in her late teens or twenties with acute COVID-19. The source material was PBMCs or T cells enriched from blood (not recorded which). The V gene is TRBV5-6, the J gene TRBJ2-7, with unresolved D. The CDR3 here is CASSLSDISYEQYF. The CDR3 nucleotides are TGTGCCAGCAGCCTGTCTGACATCTCCTACGAGCAGTACTTC.